One and the same sample provided the 7 T cell receptor beta chains below, sequenced in a study of blood T cell repertoires in COVID-19. Assay: immunoSEQ multiplex PCR; the TCRdb copy retains only in-frame clones and omits some. The sample contains some 100,000 clones, 80% to 95% of which appear only once. The source material was peripheral blood. The receptors stem from a man between 60 and 75 years old with acute or convalescent COVID-19.

This clone came up once. The genes are TRBV5-1 and TRBJ2-7, with 8 bases matching TRBD1. The ends lost 5 bases at V and 3 bases at J; junction bases unmatched: 4. Germline CDR1 is SGHRS and CDR2 is YFSETQ. The CDR3 spans 13 residues. CDR3 nucleotides: TGCGCCAGCAGTTACGGACAGGGCTACGAGCAGTACTTC. Translating gives CASSYGQGYEQYF.

This chain links TRBV3-1 (or the pseudogene TRBV3-2) with TRBJ1-2, with TRBD1 matching 7 bases. Losses at the gene ends were 4 bases for V and 5 bases for J; bases not matched to a gene: 10. The CDR3 length is 15 residues. Germline lookup yields CDR1 LGHDT and CDR2 YNNKEL (reference sequence). The CDR3 here is CASSPTRGGLYGYTF. The DNA of the CDR3 is TGTGCCAGCAGCCCCACCCGAGGGGGCCTGTATGGCTACACCTTC.

The chain has TRBV6-5 and TRBJ1-3, with 8 bases aligning to TRBD1. CDR1 is MNHEY and CDR2 is SVGAGI in the germline V gene. There are 16 residues in the CDR3. V shed 1 base, J shed 0 bases, and the junction held 2 bases outside the gene matches. The DNA of the CDR3 is TGTGCCAGCAGTTACTTTGGGACAGGCTCTGGAAACACCATATATTTT. Translated, it gives CASSYFGTGSGNTIYF.

DNA for the CDR3: TGCGCCAGCAACCCGGGACAGAACTATGGCTACACCTTC. The encoded protein is CASNPGQNYGYTF. The rearrangement links TRBV4-1 to TRBJ1-2; TRBD1 aligns across 7 bases. The junction had 4 bases not matched to a gene; V was cut back by 7 bases and J by 2 bases. Germline CDR1 MGHRA, CDR2 YSYEKL. The CDR3 totals 13 residues.

This chain joins TRBV4-2 and TRBJ2-1; 11 bases align to TRBD2. The CDR3 is made up of 15 amino acids. With 0 bases clipped from V and 10 bases from J, the junction kept 5 bases outside the gene matches. The germline V gene encodes CDR1 LGHNA and CDR2 YNFKEQ. The CDR3 DNA reads TGTGCCAGCAGCCAAGATCAACTAGCGGGAGCAGAGCAGTTCTTC. Amino acid sequence: CASSQDQLAGAEQFF.

This chain uses TRBV7-3 with TRBJ2-3; 10 positions match TRBD2. Per germline, CDR1 SGHTA and CDR2 FQGTGA. The CDR3 totals 16 residues. The V segment lost 3 bases and the J segment 4 bases; nucleotides outside the gene matches: 7. In nucleotides, the CDR3 is TGTGCCAGCAGCTTCGGAGCGGGAGGGCCATCAGATACGCAGTATTTT. Its protein product is CASSFGAGGPSDTQYF.

The chain uses TRBV5-1 and TRBJ2-7, with 10 bases that match TRBD2. The J segment lost 5 bases and the V segment lost 0 bases, leaving 5 bases of the junction unmatched. Germline V gene lookup returns CDR1 SGHRS and CDR2 YFSETQ. This CDR3 has 15 amino acids. The CDR3 nucleotides are TGCGCCAGCAGCTTGGGGCCTCTAGCGGGAGACGAGCAGTACTTC. This encodes CASSLGPLAGDEQYF.